This TCR beta chain was found in a study of T cell responses to AZD1222 COVID-19 vaccine. Assay: immunoSEQ multiplex PCR; the TCRdb copy retains only in-frame clones and omits some. The table includes 100,000 to 150,000 clones, about 88% detected once. Findings of the study overall: Nearly half of spike-specific TCRs reportedly target variant regions that are unmutated in the B.1.351 and B.1.1.7 variants. Mostly white British, mostly female donors; authors suggested clonal diversity may be underestimated.

V lost 2 bases and J 9 bases, leaving 14 bases between the germline ends. CDR3 length: 13 amino acids. Germline values: CDR1 SGHRS, CDR2 YFSETQ. Note on this clone: Its target is not known.

This receptor was taken from an adult in good health. This material consisted of peripheral blood, taken on day 0 of AZD1222 vaccination. The chain employs TRBV5-1 and TRBJ1-2; D might be TRBD1 (6 bases). In nucleotides, the CDR3 is TGCGCCAGCAGCTTCCGACAGGACGGAAGCTACACCTTC. It translates to CASSFRQDGSYTF.